The sequence of this T cell receptor (beta chain) was determined in a study of cytomegalovirus exposure and HLA in healthy donors. Germline CDR1 reads MGHRA; CDR2 reads YSYEKL. Trimming removed 0 bases from V and 7 bases from J; junction bases left unmatched: 4. This CDR3 is 15 amino acids long. Of note for this clone: Its antigen is currently unknown.

Primers included in the PCR were 60 Vbeta and 13 Jbeta primers. Here immunoSEQ multiplex PCR was the method, and the copy in TCRdb shows in-frame clones only, minus some. The data show approximately 92,000 clones, just under 70% seen once. Study results and caveats: The study designated 164 TCR beta chains cytomegalovirus-associated. Differences between HLA loci emerged in a later analysis of TCR association rates, with DRB1 most and HLA-C fewest. Rare sequences made up most TCRs, while some public TCRs were found in many donors. A later analysis linked a missense variant in DCLRE1C to the trimming of TCR beta V and J genes.

The TCR originated in a man aged 50-59 years in good health and CMV-seronegative. V is TRBV4-1 and J is TRBJ2-3; 10 nucleotides align to TRBD2. The sequencing sample was made of PBMCs. The CDR3 loop is CASSQEGTSDHTQYF. The CDR3 nucleotides read TGCGCCAGCAGCCAAGAGGGGACTAGCGATCATACGCAGTATTTT.